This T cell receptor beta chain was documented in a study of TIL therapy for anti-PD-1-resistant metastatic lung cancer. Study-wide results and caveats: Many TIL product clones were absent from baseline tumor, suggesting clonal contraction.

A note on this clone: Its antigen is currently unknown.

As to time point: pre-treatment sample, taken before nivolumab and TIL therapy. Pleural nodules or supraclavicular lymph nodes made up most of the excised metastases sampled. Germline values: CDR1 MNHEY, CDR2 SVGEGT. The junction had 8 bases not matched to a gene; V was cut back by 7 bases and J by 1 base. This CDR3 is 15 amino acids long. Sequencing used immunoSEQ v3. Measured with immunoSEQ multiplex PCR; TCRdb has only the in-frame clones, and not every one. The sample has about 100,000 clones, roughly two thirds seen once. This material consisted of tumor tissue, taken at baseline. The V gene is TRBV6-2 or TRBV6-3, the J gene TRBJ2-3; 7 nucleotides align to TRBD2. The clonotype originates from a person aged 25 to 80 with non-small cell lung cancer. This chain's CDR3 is CASTPRAGGTDTQYF. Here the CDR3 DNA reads TGTGCCAGCACCCCGAGGGCGGGGGGCACAGATACGCAGTATTTT.